A selection of T cell receptor beta chains follows, all from one sample in a study of blood T cell repertoires in COVID-19. Assay used: immunoSEQ multiplex PCR; TCRdb lists only in-frame clones, some missing. The data hold over 85,000 clones, with 65% to 80% observed a single time. Sequencing used peripheral blood. The receptors were gathered from a woman aged 55-69 years with acute or convalescent COVID-19. Each CDR3 is given with its conserved first and last residue. Clone size is shown for a subset of rows, as once, few, many or a class of expanded clone.

CDR3 protein: CASSPGTGVREKLFF
V gene: TRBV27
clone size: NA

CDR3 protein: CASSSRTSGELFF
V gene: TRBV12-3/TRBV12-4
clone size: once

CDR3 protein: CASSSVTEGFGNQPQHF
V gene: TRBV28
clone size: NA

CDR3 protein: CASSLGRQGSRQTF
V gene: TRBV7-9
clone size: NA

CDR3 protein: CASSTGGIGYTF
V gene: TRBV28
clone size: NA

CDR3 protein: CASSITDTQYF
V gene: TRBV3-1/TRBV3-2
clone size: NA

CDR3 protein: CASTRGVATNEKLFF
V gene: TRBV9
clone size: NA

CDR3 protein: CASSLKRDTEAFF
V gene: TRBV28
clone size: NA

CDR3 protein: CASSMLNTEAFF
V gene: TRBV25-1
clone size: NA

CDR3 protein: CASSTKGPGQPQHF
V gene: TRBV6-5
clone size: NA

CDR3 protein: CASSKEVPGAKFYLAKNIQYF
V gene: TRBV21-1
clone size: NA

CDR3 protein: CASSAQGLTNEKLFF
V gene: TRBV4-3
clone size: NA

CDR3 protein: CASSLAGAGGYEQYF
V gene: TRBV7-6
clone size: NA

CDR3 protein: CASSDQLISGNTIYF
V gene: TRBV19
clone size: NA

CDR3 protein: CASSQDSTTEAFF
V gene: TRBV7-3
clone size: many

CDR3 protein: CASSLGRQGAGAEAFF
V gene: TRBV7-2
clone size: NA

CDR3 protein: CAWTADRGPFGYTF
V gene: TRBV30
clone size: NA

CDR3 protein: CASSPATATLLNYGYTF
V gene: TRBV28
clone size: NA

CDR3 protein: CARTLGRVEETQYF
V gene: TRBV6-5
clone size: NA

CDR3 protein: CASSLQQPEAFF
V gene: TRBV28
clone size: NA

CDR3 protein: CASSSGTGFIYGYTF
V gene: TRBV5-1
clone size: NA

CDR3 protein: CASSVPQGSSYNSPLHF
V gene: TRBV6-1
clone size: NA

CDR3 protein: CASSLGGGTYNSPLHF
V gene: TRBV28
clone size: NA

CDR3 protein: CASSPQGMPPYEQYF
V gene: TRBV7-9
clone size: NA

CDR3 protein: CASRFRDSLWETQYF
V gene: TRBV2
clone size: NA

CDR3 protein: CASRHPGGNQPQHF
V gene: TRBV6-5
clone size: NA

CDR3 protein: CASSLLGSGGTEAFF
V gene: TRBV27
clone size: NA

CDR3 protein: CASSFVGAGYTF
V gene: TRBV12-3/TRBV12-4
clone size: NA

CDR3 protein: CASSLGRQVQETQYF
V gene: TRBV5-8
clone size: NA

CDR3 protein: CAISESTSTGAEQYF
V gene: TRBV10-3
clone size: few

CDR3 protein: CASSSGPTGTNEKLFF
V gene: TRBV7-2
clone size: NA

CDR3 protein: CASSYSSASGGARETQYF
V gene: TRBV6-2/TRBV6-3
clone size: few

CDR3 protein: CASSMRQNTEAFF
V gene: TRBV19
clone size: few

CDR3 protein: CASSSPGGTGELFF
V gene: TRBV9
clone size: NA

CDR3 protein: CASSIGVMNTEAFF
V gene: TRBV19
clone size: many

CDR3 protein: CASSQAFQGNTEAFF
V gene: TRBV19
clone size: once

CDR3 protein: CASSEQGWTGELFF
V gene: TRBV2
clone size: NA

CDR3 protein: CASSRTGSNQPQHF
V gene: TRBV6-2/TRBV6-3
clone size: NA

CDR3 protein: CASSIWDTNQPQHF
V gene: TRBV2
clone size: NA

CDR3 protein: CASSPWGQGDEKLFF
V gene: TRBV18
clone size: once

CDR3 protein: CAWSGVAGGVWNEQFF
V gene: TRBV30
clone size: NA

CDR3 protein: CATSEGTGAFQETQYF
V gene: TRBV24-1
clone size: once

CDR3 protein: CASSLQGGTEAFF
V gene: TRBV5-8
clone size: NA

CDR3 protein: CASSQDMNTEAFF
V gene: TRBV18
clone size: NA

CDR3 protein: CASSVGRNTEAFF
V gene: TRBV9
clone size: NA

CDR3 protein: CASSHRDRDYGYTF
V gene: TRBV4-2
clone size: NA

CDR3 protein: CASSPPWTGGAGELFF
V gene: TRBV19
clone size: NA

CDR3 protein: CASSSSTGTNQPQHF
V gene: TRBV7-9
clone size: NA

CDR3 protein: CASSWRRNSYNEQFF
V gene: TRBV28
clone size: NA

CDR3 protein: CASSVSGTSWANEQFF
V gene: TRBV9
clone size: NA

CDR3 protein: CASSKTEHGYTF
V gene: TRBV28
clone size: NA

CDR3 protein: CASSYGRGSQPQHF
V gene: TRBV5-6
clone size: NA

CDR3 protein: CASSVRQTNMNTEAFF
V gene: TRBV18
clone size: NA

CDR3 protein: CASSFRTGSTEAFF
V gene: TRBV7-9
clone size: NA

CDR3 protein: CASSPLPGINTEAFF
V gene: TRBV5-4
clone size: NA

CDR3 protein: CATSSVNRGDQPQHF
V gene: TRBV15
clone size: NA

CDR3 protein: CASSLPDRGRFNEQFF
V gene: TRBV4-2
clone size: once